The 22 T cell receptor beta chains below were found in one sample sequenced in a study of T cell clonotyping in hematopoietic cell transplantation. Clones were sequenced by immunoSEQ multiplex PCR, and TCRdb holds only the in-frame ones, with some missing. Of about 41,000 clones listed, around 95% are singletons. Sequenced sample: peripheral blood mononuclear cells. The receptors shown here come from a man aged 25-45 years in good health. Some clones in this sample may be carry-over from other donors' samples.

The J gene is TRBJ1-1, the V gene TRBV25-1; the D gene is possibly TRBD1 (5 bases). This CDR3 has 17 residues. Germline V CDR1 and CDR2: MGHDK, SYGVNS. Trimming removed 4 bases from V and 1 base from J, with 19 bases in between. The CDR3: CASSALVVGAKNTEAFF. CDR3 nucleotide sequence: TGTGCCAGCAGTGCCTTGGTGGTAGGGGCTAAGAACACTGAAGCTTTCTTT.

CDR3 sequence reads: CAIRGGDREGSNYGYTF. The CDR3 nucleotides are TGTGCCATCAGGGGCGGGGACCGAGAGGGATCCAACTATGGCTACACCTTC. This chain links TRBV10-3 with TRBJ1-2, with D possibly TRBD1 on 5 matching bases. Germline CDR1 ENHRY, CDR2 SYGVKD. The CDR3 spans 17 residues. V was clipped by 6 bases and J by 2 bases, with 22 bases between them.

This chain joins TRBV6-5 and TRBJ2-7; the D is unclear. The V and J ends lost 0 bases and 4 bases respectively, with 13 bases between them. Germline V gives CDR1 MNHEY, CDR2 SVGAGI. The CDR3 length is 15 residues. In nucleotides, the CDR3 is TGTGCCAGCAGTTACTCGAATCCCCAAGGGTACGAGCAGTACTTC. Translation gives CASSYSNPQGYEQYF.

The J gene is TRBJ2-1, the V gene TRBV7-9; D is perhaps TRBD1 or TRBD2 (5 bases each). CDR3 length: 13 residues. Germline CDR1 and CDR2: SEHNR and FQNEAQ (reference sequence). Trimming left V 3 bases short and J 4 bases short, with 7 bases between. CDR3 sequence reads: CASSLGTYNEQFF. DNA for the CDR3: TGTGCCAGCAGCTTGGGGACGTACAATGAGCAGTTCTTC.

This chain uses TRBV27 with TRBJ2-1; D remains ambiguous. The V end lost 5 bases, the J end lost 7 bases, and 6 bases lay between the germline ends. The CDR3 sequence is 11 residues long. In germline, CDR1 is MNHEY, CDR2 SMNVEV (reference sequence). CDR3 protein: CASSRWNEQFF. In nucleotides, the CDR3 is TGTGCCAGCAGTCGGTGGAATGAGCAGTTCTTC.

This chain links TRBV7-9 with TRBJ2-3; 9 bases are a match to TRBD1. The CDR3 loop spans 18 amino acids. The V segment lost 3 bases and the J segment 6 bases; nucleotides outside the gene matches: 16. Germline CDR1 reads SEHNR; CDR2 reads FQNEAQ (reference sequence). CDR3 in amino acids: CASSFGTGIEPGEDTQYF. For the CDR3, the DNA is TGTGCCAGCAGCTTCGGGACAGGGATAGAGCCCGGCGAGGATACGCAGTATTTT.

The chain combines TRBV7-8 with TRBJ1-1; 11 nucleotides match TRBD1. The V gene end was trimmed by 0 bases and the J gene end by 4 bases; junction bases not matched to a gene: 1. The germline CDR1 and CDR2 sequences are SGHVS and FQNEAQ. The CDR3 runs 15 residues. The CDR3 DNA reads TGTGCCAGCAGCTTAGCCGGACAGGGGGCCACTGAAGCTTTCTTT. The encoded protein is CASSLAGQGATEAFF. The full variable domain, its missing parts supplied by reference TRBV7-8 and TRBJ1-1, is GAGVSQSPRYKVAKRGQDVALRCDPISGHVSLFWYQQALGQGPEFLTYFQNEAQLDKSGLPSDRFFAERPEGSVSTLKIQRTQQEDSAVYLCASSLAGQGATEAFFGQGTRLTVV.

The gene calls are TRBV7-9 and TRBJ1-1; TRBD1 matches 8 bases. Germline-derived CDR1 and CDR2 are SEHNR and FQNEAQ (reference sequence). The CDR3 has 15 residues. V lost 4 bases to trimming and J lost 0 bases; unmatched junction nucleotides: 4. The CDR3 DNA sequence: TGTGCCAGCAGCTCAGGACAGGGAATGAACACTGAAGCTTTCTTT. As protein: CASSSGQGMNTEAFF.

The rearrangement links TRBV5-4 to TRBJ1-4; D might be TRBD1 (5 bases). Germline V gene lookup returns CDR1 SGHNT and CDR2 YYREEE (reference sequence). V dropped 0 bases and J dropped 8 bases, with 14 bases sitting between them. The CDR3 loop spans 15 amino acids. The CDR3 DNA reads TGTGCCAGCAGCTTGGGTATACAGGAGGGGGAAAAACTGTTTTTT. Amino acid sequence: CASSLGIQEGEKLFF.

The chain links TRBV5-1 to TRBJ2-7, with unresolved D. V lost 5 bases to trimming and J lost 0 bases, with 15 bases between them. Germline V gene data show CDR1 as SGHRS and CDR2 as YFSETQ. The CDR3 totals 15 residues. CDR3 bases: TGCGCCAGCAGTCGCCGGGCCACGACCTCCTACGAGCAGTACTTC. Amino acid sequence: CASSRRATTSYEQYF.

This clone appeared once. The V and J genes are TRBV9 and TRBJ2-2; D ambiguous. Germline CDR1 reads SGDLS; CDR2 reads YYNGEE. The CDR3 has 14 residues. The V and J ends lost 4 bases and 4 bases respectively, with 11 bases between them. The CDR3 protein is CASSLRQVTGELFF. CDR3 DNA sequence: TGTGCCAGCAGCCTGAGACAAGTCACCGGGGAGCTGTTTTTT.

The chain employs TRBV25-1 and TRBJ1-2; tentatively, D is TRBD1 (6 bases). Germline CDR1 reads MGHDK; CDR2 reads SYGVNS. V lost 7 bases to trimming and J lost 8 bases, with 14 bases between them. The CDR3 has 12 residues. In DNA form, the CDR3 reads TGTGCCAGCACGAGGGACATCGGGGGCTACACCTTC. Encoded protein: CASTRDIGGYTF.

V usage is TRBV15 and J usage is TRBJ2-3; D uncertain. Trimming took off 0 bases at V and 2 bases at J, with 12 bases between the two ends. The CDR3 has 16 amino acids. In germline, CDR1 is LNHNV, CDR2 YYDKDF (reference sequence). CDR3 DNA sequence: TGTGCCACCAGCAGAGATGGGCAGGCCCCCACAGATACGCAGTATTTT. This encodes CATSRDGQAPTDTQYF.

The chain employs TRBV4-1 and TRBJ2-7; TRBD2 matches at 10 bases. The CDR3 has 16 residues. CDR1 and CDR2 from the germline V gene are MGHRA and YSYEKL. V was clipped by 1 base and J by 0 bases; unmatched bases: 3. The CDR3 sequence: CASSQGSGGSSYEQYF. The CDR3 bases are TGCGCCAGCAGCCAAGGTAGCGGGGGGAGCTCCTACGAGCAGTACTTC.

The V call is TRBV7-8, the J call TRBJ1-2; a possible D gene is TRBD1 (5 bases). The germline V and J ends were trimmed by 0 bases and 8 bases, with 13 bases remaining between them. The CDR3 contains 14 residues. In germline, CDR1 is SGHVS, CDR2 FQNEAQ. The CDR3 loop is CASSLAWTSPGYTF. CDR3 bases: TGTGCCAGCAGCTTAGCGTGGACATCCCCCGGCTACACCTTC.

CDR3 nucleotides: TGTGCCAGCAGTCACTCGCGGATTTTGTCCTACGAGCAGTACTTC. This translates into CASSHSRILSYEQYF. The J gene is TRBJ2-7, the V gene TRBV4-2; D is uncertain. Trimming shortened V by 6 bases and J by 1 base, and 16 bases separated the two germline ends. CDR3 size: 15 residues. CDR1 and CDR2 from the germline V gene are LGHNA and YNFKEQ.

J is TRBJ2-7 and V is TRBV14; D may be TRBD1 (6 bases). Germline V lookup: CDR1 SGHDN, CDR2 FVKESK. The CDR3 is made up of 16 amino acids. V lost 2 bases, J lost 2 bases, and 16 bases lay in between. DNA of the CDR3: TGTGCCAGCAGCCAATCCCGTTGGGACACAACCTACGAGCAGTACTTC. It translates to CASSQSRWDTTYEQYF.

The chain combines TRBV28 with TRBJ1-5, with D unresolved. Germline V gene data show CDR1 as MDHEN and CDR2 as SYDVKM. This CDR3 is 11 amino acids long. Trimming removed 5 bases at V and 4 bases at J, with 3 bases between. The CDR3 coding sequence is TGTGCCAGCAGTATGAATCAGCCCCAGCATTTT. Protein sequence: CASSMNQPQHF.

The chain joins TRBV18 to TRBJ2-5; tentative D call: TRBD1 (6 bases). The germline V gene has CDR1 KGHSH and CDR2 LQKENI. This CDR3 is 14 amino acids long. Trimming took off 2 bases at V and 4 bases at J, with 11 bases between the two ends. The CDR3 nucleotides are TGTGCCAGCTCACCAAATACAGGGCCAGAGACCCAGTACTTC. Its protein is CASSPNTGPETQYF.

V is TRBV7-2 and J is TRBJ1-5, with TRBD1 identical over 8 bases. V shed 5 bases, J shed 13 bases, and the junction held 7 bases outside the gene matches. Germline-derived CDR1 and CDR2 are SGHTA and FQGNSA. The CDR3 spans 12 residues. CDR3 nucleotides: TGTGCCAGCAGCCGGGACAGGAGATCGCAGCATTTT. It codes for CASSRDRRSQHF.

The chain carries TRBV7-9 and TRBJ1-3, with D unclear. Germline CDR1 and CDR2: SEHNR and FQNEAQ (reference sequence). This CDR3 is built from 15 residues. Trimming pared 3 bases from V and 2 bases from J, leaving 11 bases between. Here the CDR3 reads CASSFGDLTGNTIYF. In DNA form, the CDR3 reads TGTGCCAGCAGCTTTGGGGATCTCACTGGAAACACCATATATTTT. Variable domain in full (rest from reference TRBV7-9 and TRBJ1-3): DTGVSQNPRHKITKRGQNVTFRCDPISEHNRLYWYRQTLGQGPEFLTYFQNEAQLEKSRLLSDRFSAERPKGSFSTLEIQRTEQGDSAMYLCASSFGDLTGNTIYFGEGSWLTVV.

The chain is built from TRBV10-3 and TRBJ2-5; possible D gene TRBD2, 5 bases. Trimming shortened V by 0 bases and J by 0 bases, and 14 bases separated the two germline ends. The germline V gene encodes CDR1 ENHRY and CDR2 SYGVKD. CDR3 size: 17 residues. The CDR3 DNA sequence: TGTGCCATCAGTGAGTCCGTACTAGTCCGCCACCAAGAGACCCAGTACTTC. Its protein is CAISESVLVRHQETQYF.